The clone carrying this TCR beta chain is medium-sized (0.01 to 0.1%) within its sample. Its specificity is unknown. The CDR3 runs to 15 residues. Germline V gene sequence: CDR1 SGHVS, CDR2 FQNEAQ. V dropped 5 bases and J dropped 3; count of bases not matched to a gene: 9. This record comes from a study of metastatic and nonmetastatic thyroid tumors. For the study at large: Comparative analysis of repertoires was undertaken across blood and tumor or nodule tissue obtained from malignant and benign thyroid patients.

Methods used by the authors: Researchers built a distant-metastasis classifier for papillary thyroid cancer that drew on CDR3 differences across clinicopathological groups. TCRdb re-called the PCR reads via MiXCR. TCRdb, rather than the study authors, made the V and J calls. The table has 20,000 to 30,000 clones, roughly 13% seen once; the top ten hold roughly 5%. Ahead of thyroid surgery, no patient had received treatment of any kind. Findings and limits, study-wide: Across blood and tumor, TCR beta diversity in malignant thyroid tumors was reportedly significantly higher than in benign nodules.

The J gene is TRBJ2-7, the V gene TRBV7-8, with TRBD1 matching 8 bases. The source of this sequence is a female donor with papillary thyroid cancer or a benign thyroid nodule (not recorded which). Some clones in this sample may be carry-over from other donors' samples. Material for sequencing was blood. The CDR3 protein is CASSPGPTGGYEQYF. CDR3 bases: TGTGCCAGCAGCCCGGGGCCAACAGGGGGCTACGAGCAGTACTTC.